Below are 9 T cell receptor beta chains sequenced from a single sample in a study of cytomegalovirus exposure and HLA in healthy donors. Here immunoSEQ multiplex PCR was the method, and the copy in TCRdb shows in-frame clones only, minus some. The sample includes 100,000 to 150,000 clones, around nine tenths of them seen just once. The sequencing input was PBMCs. These TCRs come from a man aged 25-45 years in good health and CMV-seronegative.

V gene TRBV6-5 combines with J gene TRBJ1-4; D might be TRBD1 (6 bases). The length of the CDR3 is 13 residues. CDR1 and CDR2 from the germline V gene are MNHEY and SVGAGI. Trimming pared 5 bases from V and 6 bases from J, leaving 10 bases between. CDR3 loop: CASSRNRDEKLFF. In nucleotides, the CDR3 is TGTGCCAGCAGTCGTAACAGGGATGAAAAACTGTTTTTT.

The chain recombines TRBV7-9 with TRBJ1-1, with D possibly matching TRBD1 (6 bases). Germline V CDR1 and CDR2: SEHNR, FQNEAQ (reference sequence). This CDR3 spans 14 amino acids. Trimming left V 2 bases short and J 3 bases short, with 10 bases between. In DNA, the CDR3 is TGTGCCAGCAGCTTACGGGGGGCGGACACTGAAGCTTTCTTT. Its translation: CASSLRGADTEAFF. The full variable domain, completed using reference TRBV7-9 and TRBJ1-1, is DTGVSQNPRHKITKRGQNVTFRCDPISEHNRLYWYRQTLGQGPEFLTYFQNEAQLEKSRLLSDRFSAERPKGSFSTLEIQRTEQGDSAMYLCASSLRGADTEAFFGQGTRLTVV.

V gene TRBV19 combines with J gene TRBJ2-7; 8 nucleotides align to TRBD1. With V trimmed by 7 bases and J by 1 base, 6 bases remained unmatched. The CDR3 loop spans 14 amino acids. CDR1 is LNHDA and CDR2 is SQIVND in the germline V gene (reference sequence). In nucleotides, the CDR3 is TGTGCCAGTAATCACCGGGACAGGTCCTACGAGCAGTACTTC. Its protein is CASNHRDRSYEQYF.

The chain links TRBV2 to TRBJ2-1; D remains unclear. Germline CDR1 and CDR2: SNHLY and FYNNEI. Trimming stripped 4 bases from V and 10 bases from J, with 8 bases between. The CDR3 is 11 residues long. DNA of the CDR3: TGTGCCAGCAGTGCGATCCAGGAGCAGTTCTTC. It encodes CASSAIQEQFF.

The V and J genes are TRBV19 and TRBJ2-7; 9 bases are shared with TRBD1. CDR3 length equals 15 residues. With V trimmed by 3 bases and J by 6 bases, 9 bases remained unmatched. Germline V gene data show CDR1 as LNHDA and CDR2 as SQIVND (reference sequence). The CDR3 here is CASSIATGTGSEQYF. CDR3 DNA: TGTGCCAGTAGTATCGCCACCGGGACAGGGTCCGAGCAGTACTTC.

The genes are TRBV7-6 and TRBJ2-1; 8 bases are shared with TRBD1. CDR3 length equals 16 residues. Unmatched junction bases numbered 9, after V lost 2 bases and J lost 6 bases. Germline V CDR1 and CDR2: SGHVS, FNYEAQ. CDR3 loop: CASSLNVQGASNEQFF. The CDR3 DNA sequence: TGTGCCAGCAGCTTAAATGTGCAGGGGGCAAGCAATGAGCAGTTCTTC. The full variable domain, completed using reference TRBV7-6 and TRBJ2-1, is GAGVSQSPRYKVTKRGQDVALRCDPISGHVSLYWYRQALGQGPEFLTYFNYEAQQDKSGLPNDRFSAERPEGSISTLTIQRTEQRDSAMYRCASSLNVQGASNEQFFGPGTRLTVL.

The CDR3 loop reads CASSILGSSYNEQFF. CDR3 sequence (DNA): TGTGCCAGTAGTATCCTAGGGAGCTCCTACAATGAGCAGTTCTTC. The chain carries TRBV19 and TRBJ2-1, with a weak D call TRBD2 (5 bases). V was cut by 3 bases and J by 0 bases, with 9 bases left in between. Germline V gene lookup returns CDR1 LNHDA and CDR2 SQIVND (reference sequence). The CDR3 is 15 residues long.

This chain connects TRBV6-5 to TRBJ1-4; TRBD1 agrees at 9 bases. This CDR3 has 15 residues. V lost 0 bases to trimming and J lost 7 bases; unmatched junction nucleotides: 3. From germline, CDR1 is MNHEY and CDR2 SVGAGI. CDR3 bases: TGTGCCAGCAGTTACTCCGGGACAGGGCGTGAAAAACTGTTTTTT. Protein: CASSYSGTGREKLFF.

The rearrangement links TRBV19 to TRBJ1-2; D gene uncertain. From germline, CDR1 is LNHDA and CDR2 SQIVND (reference sequence). Trimming left V 0 bases short and J 5 bases short, with 7 bases between. The CDR3 has 13 amino acids. CDR3: CASSIEIEYGYTF. CDR3 DNA: TGTGCCAGTAGTATAGAGATAGAATATGGCTACACCTTC.